These 26 T cell receptor beta chains were sequenced from one sample in a study of OX40 agonist ivuxolimab in advanced cancers. Assay used: immunoSEQ multiplex PCR; TCRdb lists only in-frame clones, some missing. In the table there are more than 70,000 clones, approximately 90% of which are singletons. The sequenced sample was CD4+ or CD8+ T cells sorted from blood, obtained in a trial of the OX40 agonist ivuxolimab. Receptors originate from an adult with an advanced solid tumor such as melanoma, head and neck, liver or kidney cancer.

The chain is built from TRBV15 and TRBJ2-5; D not certain. V was trimmed by 1 base and J by 5 bases, leaving 5 bases between them. The CDR3 loop spans 12 amino acids. The germline CDR1 and CDR2 sequences are LNHNV and YYDKDF (reference sequence). In DNA form, the CDR3 reads TGTGCCACCAGCAGAGGGTACGAGACCCAGTACTTC. Encoded protein: CATSRGYETQYF. The complete variable domain, with remaining parts taken from reference TRBV15 and TRBJ2-5, reads DAMVIQNPRYQVTQFGKPVTLSCSQTLNHNVMYWYQQKSSQAPKLLFHYYDKDFNNEADTPDNFQSRRPNTSFCFLDIRSPGLGDTAMYLCATSRGYETQYFGPGTRLLVL.

The chain has TRBV28 and TRBJ2-5; 11 bases fit TRBD2. The V segment lost 2 bases and the J segment 0 bases; nucleotides outside the gene matches: 17. The CDR3 runs 21 residues. Germline CDR1 MDHEN, CDR2 SYDVKM. CDR3 loop: CASSLDIGETSGVRDQETQYF. The CDR3 bases are TGTGCCAGCAGTTTAGATATCGGGGAGACTAGCGGGGTTCGCGACCAAGAGACCCAGTACTTC.

The chain joins TRBV29-1 to TRBJ2-4; D gene uncertain. Germline values: CDR1 SQVTM, CDR2 ANQGSEA. This CDR3 is built from 11 residues. V lost 7 bases, J lost 3 bases, and 7 bases lay in between. This CDR3 reads CSGQDKNIQYF. Written as DNA, the CDR3 is TGCAGCGGACAAGACAAAAACATTCAGTACTTC.

With regard to this clone: An end of the junction differs from the germline gene, which may be a read error. J is TRBJ2-1 and V is TRBV7-7; D is possibly TRBD1 (5 bases). CDR3 length: 15 amino acids. CDR1 and CDR2 (germline): SSHAT, FNYEAQ (reference sequence). In nucleotides, the CDR3 is TGTGCTAGCAGCTTAGCCGGGCAGGGCGATAATGAGCAGTTCTTC. Protein product: CASSLAGQGDNEQFF.

This clone appeared a single time. This rearrangement joins TRBV5-1 to TRBJ1-2; 7 nucleotides agree with TRBD1. Per germline, CDR1 SGHRS and CDR2 YFSETQ. V shed 0 bases and J 4 bases; nucleotides not matched to a gene: 3. CDR3 length equals 14 residues. Here the CDR3 reads CASSLEGQSYGYTF. As DNA, the CDR3 is TGCGCCAGCAGCTTGGAGGGACAGTCCTATGGCTACACCTTC.

The rearrangement joins TRBV29-1 to TRBJ2-5, with D unresolved. Germline V gene sequence: CDR1 SQVTM, CDR2 ANQGSEA. Trimming left V 5 bases short and J 4 bases short, with 5 bases between. CDR3 length: 10 residues. The CDR3 sequence is CSVRLETQYF. The CDR3, as DNA: TGCAGCGTTCGACTAGAGACCCAGTACTTC.

The chain has TRBV7-2 and TRBJ2-7; D assignment may be TRBD1 or TRBD2 (5 bases each). Germline CDR1 reads SGHTA; CDR2 reads FQGNSA. V lost 5 bases to trimming and J lost 4 bases, with 21 bases between them. The CDR3 is 16 residues long. The CDR3 DNA is TGTGCCAGCAGCCAATACGTCCCCGGGACCGGGTACGAGCAGTACTTC. Translating gives CASSQYVPGTGYEQYF. The complete variable domain, with remaining parts taken from reference TRBV7-2 and TRBJ2-7, reads GAGVSQSPSNKVTEKGKDVELRCDPISGHTALYWYRQSLGQGLEFLIYFQGNSAPDKSGLPSDRFSAERTGGSVSTLTIQRTQQEDSAVYLCASSQYVPGTGYEQYFGPGTRLTVT.

The V call is TRBV5-1, the J call TRBJ2-2; D not certain. The CDR3 sequence is 13 residues long. Germline V CDR1 and CDR2: SGHRS, YFSETQ. Between the trimmed V and J ends, which lost 5 bases and 4 bases, there was a span of 9 bases. The CDR3 DNA reads TGCGCCAGCAGGGCGTCGGGCACCGGGGAGCTGTTTTTT. Protein sequence: CASRASGTGELFF. Together with reference TRBV5-1 and TRBJ2-2, the CDR3 gives the full variable domain: KAGVTQTPRYLIKTRGQQVTLSCSPISGHRSVSWYQQTPGQGLQFLFEYFSETQRNKGNFPGRFSGRQFSNSRSEMNVSTLELGDSALYLCASRASGTGELFFGEGSRLTVL.

This CDR3 is CASGNTREPKKLFF. In DNA form, the CDR3 reads TGTGCTAGTGGTAACACTAGGGAGCCGAAGAAACTGTTTTTT. The chain employs TRBV12-5 and TRBJ1-4; D not resolved. V dropped 5 bases and J dropped 11 bases, with 18 bases sitting between them. CDR3 length: 14 amino acids. Germline assignment: CDR1 LGHNT and CDR2 FRNRAP.

This clone has a single count. The chain joins TRBV23-1 to TRBJ2-2; no clear D. TRBV23-1 is marked as an open reading frame, function uncertain. The CDR3 loop spans 15 amino acids. Trimming removed 1 base at V and 6 bases at J, with 12 bases between. CDR3 in amino acids: CASSQWAFRAGELFF. CDR3 in DNA: TGCGCCAGCAGTCAATGGGCCTTCCGGGCCGGGGAGCTGTTTTTT.

The chain joins TRBV6-1 to TRBJ1-1; unclear D gene. Germline CDR1 and CDR2: MNHNS and SASEGT. Between the trimmed V and J ends, which lost 6 bases and 5 bases, there was a span of 13 bases. CDR3 length equals 13 residues. The CDR3 nucleotides are TGTGCCAGCAGGATCGGGCCGGGGACTGAAGCTTTCTTT. Residues: CASRIGPGTEAFF.

The chain links TRBV6-5 to TRBJ1-4; no reliable D call. CDR1 is MNHEY and CDR2 is SVGAGI in the germline V gene. V lost 1 base and J lost 0, with 9 bases in between. This CDR3 is built from 16 residues. The CDR3 sequence: CASSYLSHATNEKLFF. DNA for the CDR3: TGTGCCAGCAGTTACTTGTCGCATGCAACTAATGAAAAACTGTTTTTT.

The chain has TRBV2 and TRBJ2-1; either TRBD1 or TRBD2 may fit D (6 bases each). Germline V gene lookup returns CDR1 SNHLY and CDR2 FYNNEI. The CDR3 contains 13 residues. Trimming pared 8 bases from V and 8 bases from J, leaving 16 bases between. CDR3 in amino acids: CASGSEGGYEQFF. In nucleotides, the CDR3 is TGTGCCAGCGGGTCGGAGGGGGGCTATGAGCAGTTCTTC.

The V gene is TRBV30, the J gene TRBJ2-2; D is perhaps TRBD1 (6 bases). The V end lost 0 bases, the J end lost 7 bases, and 9 bases lay between the germline ends. This CDR3 has 13 residues. Germline assignment: CDR1 GTSNPN and CDR2 SVGIG (reference sequence). The CDR3 bases are TGTGCCTGGAGTGTGGGGGCGTACGGGGAGCTGTTTTTT. Translated, it gives CAWSVGAYGELFF.

This chain uses TRBV2 with TRBJ2-1; the match to TRBD2 covers 9 bases. V shed 7 bases and J 3 bases; nucleotides not matched to a gene: 7. Germline CDR1 SNHLY, CDR2 FYNNEI. The CDR3 sequence is 15 residues long. CDR3 loop: CASTLAGDYYNEQFF. CDR3 DNA: TGTGCCAGCACTTTAGCGGGGGACTACTACAATGAGCAGTTCTTC.

V usage is TRBV28 and J usage is TRBJ2-5; 14 bases fit TRBD2. Germline V gene lookup returns CDR1 MDHEN and CDR2 SYDVKM. The CDR3 extends over 16 amino acids. Trimming removed 3 bases from V and 4 bases from J; junction bases left unmatched: 4. Here the CDR3 DNA reads TGTGCCAGCAGTTTCGGACTAGCGGGAGGAGCAGAGACCCAGTACTTC. This sequence encodes CASSFGLAGGAETQYF. The full variable domain, its missing parts supplied by reference TRBV28 and TRBJ2-5, is DVKVTQSSRYLVKRTGEKVFLECVQDMDHENMFWYRQDPGLGLRLIYFSYDVKMKEKGDIPEGYSVSREKKERFSLILESASTNQTSMYLCASSFGLAGGAETQYFGPGTRLLVL.

The J gene is TRBJ2-5, the V gene TRBV5-1; D uncertain. CDR1 and CDR2 (germline): SGHRS, YFSETQ. There are 11 residues in the CDR3. Trimming shortened V by 6 bases and J by 4 bases, and 7 bases separated the two germline ends. The CDR3 region has the DNA TGCGCCAGCAACGGTCGAGAGACCCAGTACTTC. Encoded protein: CASNGRETQYF. Together with reference TRBV5-1 and TRBJ2-5, the CDR3 gives the full variable domain: KAGVTQTPRYLIKTRGQQVTLSCSPISGHRSVSWYQQTPGQGLQFLFEYFSETQRNKGNFPGRFSGRQFSNSRSEMNVSTLELGDSALYLCASNGRETQYFGPGTRLLVL.

The V call is TRBV19, the J call TRBJ1-2, with D hard to call. V lost 5 bases, J lost 8 bases, and 18 bases lay in between. The CDR3 spans 14 residues. The germline V gene encodes CDR1 LNHDA and CDR2 SQIVND (reference sequence). CDR3 sequence reads: CASSSEDRTRGYTF. CDR3 DNA sequence: TGTGCCAGTAGTTCGGAAGACCGGACGAGGGGCTACACCTTC. Looking up the rest from reference TRBV19 and TRBJ1-2 gives the full variable domain: DGGITQSPKYLFRKEGQNVTLSCEQNLNHDAMYWYRQDPGQGLRLIYYSQIVNDFQKGDIAEGYSVSREKKESFPLTVTSAQKNPTAFYLCASSSEDRTRGYTFGSGTRLTVV.

J is TRBJ1-1 and V is TRBV2; possibly TRBD1 for D (5 bases). CDR1 is SNHLY, CDR2 FYNNEI, per germline. Trimming cost V 6 bases and J 0 bases, with 8 bases left between them. The CDR3 has 13 residues. The CDR3 nucleotides are TGTGCCAGCAGCTCACAGGTGAACACTGAAGCTTTCTTT. Protein: CASSSQVNTEAFF.

The sample holds one count of this clone. This chain joins TRBV6-1 and TRBJ1-5, with D possibly matching TRBD1 (5 bases). Trimming took 8 bases from V and 0 from J, leaving 14 bases between them. The CDR3 has 15 amino acids. The germline CDR1 and CDR2 sequences are MNHNS and SASEGT. Written as DNA, the CDR3 is TGTGCCAGCGGCCAGGGTAGATATAGCAATCAGCCCCAGCATTTT. Protein sequence: CASGQGRYSNQPQHF.

DNA of the CDR3: TGTGCCAGCAGTGAAGCTGCGGGGGCATACAATGAGCAGTTCTTC. As protein: CASSEAAGAYNEQFF. This sequence joins TRBV2 and TRBJ2-1, with D possibly being TRBD2 (7 bases). The germline CDR1 and CDR2 sequences are SNHLY and FYNNEI. V was clipped by 0 bases and J by 4 bases, with 10 bases between them. This CDR3 has 15 amino acids.

The sample holds one count of this clone. The V gene is TRBV11-1, the J gene TRBJ1-2, with 9 bases identical to TRBD1. The CDR3 consists of 18 residues. In germline, CDR1 is SGHAT, CDR2 FQDESV (reference sequence). With 0 bases clipped from V and 0 bases from J, the junction kept 8 bases outside the gene matches. The chain's CDR3 is CASSLATGGSPANYGYTF. The CDR3 bases are TGTGCCAGCAGCTTAGCCACAGGGGGCTCCCCAGCTAACTATGGCTACACCTTC.

This clone was seen a few times. The genes are TRBV2 and TRBJ2-1; D ambiguous. CDR1 and CDR2 (germline): SNHLY, FYNNEI. With 0 bases removed from V and 7 bases from J, the gap between germline ends came to 7 bases. The length of the CDR3 is 13 residues. The CDR3 bases are TGTGCCAGCAGTGAAGCGCTTGATAATGAGCAGTTCTTC. It encodes CASSEALDNEQFF.

This chain links TRBV29-1 with TRBJ1-5, with a weak D call TRBD1 (5 bases). V was shortened by 5 bases and J by 5 bases, with 13 bases between the two germline ends. Germline CDR1 and CDR2: SQVTM and ANQGSEA. CDR3 length: 13 residues. Here the CDR3 reads CSVSQGWDQPQHF. CDR3 sequence (DNA): TGCAGCGTTTCTCAGGGTTGGGATCAGCCCCAGCATTTT.

V is TRBV19 and J is TRBJ1-1; 9 bases fit TRBD1. Germline CDR1 LNHDA, CDR2 SQIVND (reference sequence). The V and J ends lost 3 bases and 8 bases, in that order; junction bases with no gene match: 7. The CDR3 is 14 residues long. CDR3 nucleotides: TGTGCCAGTAGTATCGAACTCGACAGGGGGGAAGCTTTCTTT. Amino acids: CASSIELDRGEAFF. The full variable domain, in which reference TRBV19 and TRBJ1-1 provide the parts outside the CDR3, is DGGITQSPKYLFRKEGQNVTLSCEQNLNHDAMYWYRQDPGQGLRLIYYSQIVNDFQKGDIAEGYSVSREKKESFPLTVTSAQKNPTAFYLCASSIELDRGEAFFGQGTRLTVV.

This clone has only one observation. The V and J genes are TRBV28 and TRBJ2-7, with unresolved D. Trimming stripped 3 bases from V and 3 bases from J, with 3 bases between. The CDR3 is 11 amino acids. Looked up from germline, CDR1 is MDHEN and CDR2 is SYDVKM. DNA for the CDR3: TGTGCCAGCAGTTTCCACTACGAGCAGTACTTC. Residues: CASSFHYEQYF.